Listed below are T cell receptor beta chains from one sample, sequenced in a study of CD8 T cells in ankylosing spondylitis. TCRdb reprocessed the 5' RACE reads via MiXCR and lists one record per CDR3 protein. The data contain more than 400,000 distinct CDR3 sequences, 5.3% of them singletons. Sequencing used blood, either unsorted or a sorted T cell fraction (not recorded which). Source of these receptors: a male donor with ankylosing spondylitis. Each CDR3 is given with its conserved first and last residue. D genes are given only for firm matches. Size is omitted from some rows. Given values are once, few, many or a class for expanded clones.

d_call	clone_size	v_call	j_call	cdr3_aa	cdr3_nt
.	many	TRBV20-1	TRBJ1-4	CSARDFRGVATNEKLFF	TGCAGTGCTAGAGATTTCAGGGGTGTAGCAACTAATGAAAAACTGTTTTTT
.	.	TRBV5-1	TRBJ2-6	CASSLWGPTSGANVLTF	TGCGCCAGCAGCTTGTGGGGGCCCACCTCTGGGGCCAACGTCCTGACTTTC
.	many	TRBV7-8	TRBJ2-1	CASSLVPGRAVEQFF	TGTGCCAGCAGCTTAGTCCCCGGGAGAGCGGTTGAGCAGTTCTTC
TRBD2	many	TRBV12-3/TRBV12-4	TRBJ2-1	CASSFAGLADYNEQFF	TGTGCCAGCAGTTTCGCGGGACTAGCAGATTACAATGAGCAGTTCTTC
TRBD2	few	TRBV18	TRBJ2-1	CASSPPSGRDNEQFF	TGTGCCAGCTCACCACCAAGCGGGAGAGACAATGAGCAGTTCTTC
TRBD1	.	TRBV4-3	TRBJ2-3	CASSLRGTGGSDTQYF	TGCGCCAGCAGCCTCCGTGGGACAGGAGGTTCAGATACGCAGTATTTT
.	many	TRBV5-1	TRBJ1-2	CASSLAYGVKDGYTF	TGCGCCAGCAGCTTGGCCTACGGTGTTAAGGATGGCTACACCTTC
.	many	TRBV28	TRBJ2-1	CASSLNGGGSRNEQFF	TGTGCCAGCAGTTTAAACGGGGGCGGATCCAGGAATGAGCAGTTCTTC
TRBD1	many	TRBV29-1	TRBJ2-2	CSARQGEVTGELFF	TGCAGCGCTCGACAGGGAGAGGTCACCGGGGAGCTGTTTTTT
TRBD2	many	TRBV10-3	TRBJ2-3	CAISEMRGSTDTQYF	TGTGCCATCAGTGAGATGCGGGGGAGCACAGATACGCAGTATTTT
.	many	TRBV7-9	TRBJ1-5	CASSFDSQPQHF	TGTGCCAGCAGCTTCGATAGTCAGCCCCAGCATTTT
TRBD2	many	TRBV9	TRBJ2-7	CASSEGLAASYEQYF	TGTGCCAGCAGCGAGGGACTAGCGGCTTCCTACGAGCAGTACTTC
TRBD2	few	TRBV20-1	TRBJ2-1	CSATSAYPYNEQFF	TGCAGTGCGACTAGCGCCTACCCCTACAATGAGCAGTTCTTC
TRBD1	many	TRBV7-9	TRBJ2-2	CASSFGQGDTGELFF	TGTGCCAGCAGCTTCGGACAGGGCGACACCGGGGAGCTGTTTTTT
.	many	TRBV5-1	TRBJ2-1	CASSSEGSGFNEQFF	TGCGCCAGCAGCTCCGAAGGGTCAGGGTTTAATGAGCAGTTCTTC
.	.	TRBV4-2	TRBJ1-6	CASSQQGVESPLHF	TGTGCCAGCAGCCAACAGGGAGTTGAGTCACCCCTCCACTTT
.	many	TRBV5-1	TRBJ2-7	CASRDNGYEQYF	TGCGCCAGCCGGGACAACGGCTACGAGCAGTACTTC
.	many	TRBV20-1	TRBJ2-5	CSASRGEWETQYF	TGCAGTGCCTCAAGGGGCGAATGGGAGACCCAGTACTTC
.	many	TRBV5-5	TRBJ1-1	CASSFFQNTEAFF	TGTGCCAGCAGCTTTTTTCAGAACACTGAAGCTTTCTTT
.	many	TRBV29-1	TRBJ1-1	CSVLPGPLMNTEAFF	TGCAGCGTTCTACCTGGTCCTCTTATGAACACTGAAGCTTTCTTT
.	many	TRBV28	TRBJ1-2	CASSPPGGGYTF	TGTGCCAGCAGCCCACCCGGGGGAGGCTACACCTTC
TRBD2	few	TRBV4-3	TRBJ2-7	CASSHLLGGEKGEQYF	TGCGCCAGCAGCCATCTCTTGGGGGGGGAAAAGGGCGAGCAGTACTTC
.	many	TRBV6-1	TRBJ2-7	CASSAQGYEQYF	TGTGCCAGCAGTGCCCAGGGTTACGAGCAGTACTTC
TRBD2	many	TRBV10-3	TRBJ2-3	CAIRKTSGSTDTQYF	TGTGCCATCAGGAAGACTAGCGGGAGCACAGATACGCAGTATTTT
TRBD1	many	TRBV29-1	TRBJ2-7	CSVLDRDRGYEQYF	TGCAGCGTTTTAGACCGGGACAGGGGCTACGAGCAGTACTTC
.	many	TRBV5-1	TRBJ1-5	CASSPPRGKGIQPQHF	TGCGCCAGCAGCCCCCCTAGGGGAAAGGGTATACAGCCCCAGCATTTT
.	many	TRBV4-3	TRBJ2-1	CASSQEPAGRGINEQFF	TGCGCCAGCAGCCAAGAGCCAGCGGGAAGGGGGATTAATGAGCAGTTCTTC
.	many	TRBV20-1	TRBJ1-2	CSARTHKGRGYGYTF	TGCAGTGCTAGAACCCACAAGGGCAGGGGCTATGGCTACACCTTC
TRBD2	many	TRBV5-1	TRBJ2-1	CASSLASGSPLARNEQFF	TGCGCCAGCAGCTTAGCTAGCGGGAGCCCCCTCGCGAGGAATGAGCAGTTCTTC
TRBD2	many	TRBV25-1	TRBJ2-1	CASSDSGLAGYNEQFF	TGTGCCAGCAGTGACTCGGGACTAGCGGGATACAATGAGCAGTTCTTC
.	few	TRBV5-1	TRBJ2-3	CASFRDRPRGTQYF	TGCGCCAGTTTCAGGGATCGGCCTAGAGGTACGCAGTATTTT
.	many	TRBV20-1	TRBJ1-4	CSAILSTGYNEKLFF	TGCAGTGCAATTCTCTCCACAGGGTACAACGAAAAACTGTTTTTT
.	many	TRBV4-2	TRBJ1-1	CASSLDTQIEAFF	TGTGCCAGCAGCCTTGACACGCAAATTGAAGCTTTCTTT
.	many	TRBV4-3	TRBJ2-1	CASSQDGRGGYNEQFF	TGCGCCAGCAGCCAAGATGGGCGAGGGGGGTACAATGAGCAGTTCTTC
TRBD2	many	TRBV20-1	TRBJ2-1	CSAREVTSGYNEQFF	TGCAGTGCTAGAGAAGTAACTAGCGGATACAATGAGCAGTTCTTC
TRBD1	few	TRBV6-1	TRBJ1-2	CASSPTTGTGYGYTF	TGTGCCAGCAGCCCTACGACAGGGACGGGCTATGGCTACACCTTC
TRBD2	many	TRBV20-1	TRBJ2-5	CSGAGGVETQYF	TGCAGTGGGGCTGGGGGGGTAGAGACCCAGTACTTC
.	many	TRBV7-9	TRBJ2-5	CASSLSRMETQYF	TGTGCCAGCAGCTTGAGCCGGATGGAGACCCAGTACTTC
.	many	TRBV28	TRBJ1-5	CASRTPGQLFQPQHF	TGTGCCAGCAGAACCCCCGGACAGTTGTTTCAGCCCCAGCATTTT
TRBD2	many	TRBV27	TRBJ2-7	CASSLGLAAYYEQYF	TGTGCCAGCAGTTTGGGACTAGCGGCCTACTACGAGCAGTACTTC
TRBD2	.	TRBV4-1	TRBJ2-7	CASSQDGFGTSGYEQYF	TGCGCCAGCAGCCAAGACGGGTTCGGGACTAGCGGCTACGAGCAGTACTTC
.	many	TRBV5-1	TRBJ1-2	CASSLARETYGYTF	TGCGCCAGCAGCTTGGCCCGCGAGACTTATGGCTACACCTTC
.	.	TRBV3-1	TRBJ2-1	CASSQGWSPNEQFF	TGTGCCAGCAGCCAGGGGTGGAGCCCCAATGAGCAGTTCTTC
.	many	TRBV5-1	TRBJ2-1	CASSRAVTYNEQFF	TGCGCCAGCAGCAGAGCGGTGACCTACAATGAGCAGTTCTTC
TRBD2	few	TRBV2	TRBJ2-1	CASWREGRSSYNEQFF	TGTGCCAGCTGGCGGGAGGGCAGGAGCTCCTACAATGAGCAGTTCTTC
.	many	TRBV24-1	TRBJ2-1	CATSGGSADEQFF	TGTGCCACCAGTGGGGGGAGCGCTGATGAGCAGTTCTTC
TRBD1	many	TRBV28	TRBJ2-5	CASSSIEGQDLGETQYF	TGTGCCAGCAGTTCGATCGAAGGACAGGACTTAGGAGAGACCCAGTACTTC
.	few	TRBV12-3/TRBV12-4	TRBJ2-1	CASSFARGAPYNEQFF	TGTGCCAGCAGTTTCGCCAGAGGGGCCCCCTACAATGAGCAGTTCTTC
.	many	TRBV6-5	TRBJ2-2	CASSYPPGHSNTGELFF	TGTGCCAGCAGTTACCCGCCTGGACACTCGAACACCGGGGAGCTGTTTTTT
.	.	TRBV5-6	TRBJ2-3	CATGTLAPADTQYF	TGTGCCACAGGGACTCTCGCCCCGGCAGATACGCAGTATTTT
TRBD2	many	TRBV4-3	TRBJ2-3	CASSSLAGVPDTQYF	TGCGCCAGCAGCTCGCTAGCGGGGGTCCCAGATACGCAGTATTTT
TRBD2	.	TRBV12-3/TRBV12-4	TRBJ2-1	CASTLLALAGAYNEQFF	TGTGCCAGCACCCTCCTTGCGCTAGCGGGAGCCTACAATGAGCAGTTCTTC
TRBD1	.	TRBV13	TRBJ2-1	CASSLWFGTVSYNEQFF	TGTGCCAGCAGCTTGTGGTTTGGGACAGTCTCCTACAATGAGCAGTTCTTC
TRBD1	many	TRBV5-6	TRBJ1-5	CASSHGTGGKWDQPQHF	TGTGCCAGCAGCCATGGGACAGGGGGCAAGTGGGATCAGCCCCAGCATTTT
.	few	TRBV4-3	TRBJ2-2	CASSQVLGDGELFF	TGCGCCAGCAGCCAAGTGTTAGGCGACGGGGAGCTGTTTTTT
.	few	TRBV5-1	TRBJ2-7	CASSLTQGVNEQYF	TGCGCCAGCAGCTTGACACAGGGTGTGAACGAGCAGTACTTC
.	many	TRBV4-3	TRBJ2-3	CASSRGITDTQYF	TGCGCCAGCAGCCGAGGGATAACAGATACGCAGTATTTT